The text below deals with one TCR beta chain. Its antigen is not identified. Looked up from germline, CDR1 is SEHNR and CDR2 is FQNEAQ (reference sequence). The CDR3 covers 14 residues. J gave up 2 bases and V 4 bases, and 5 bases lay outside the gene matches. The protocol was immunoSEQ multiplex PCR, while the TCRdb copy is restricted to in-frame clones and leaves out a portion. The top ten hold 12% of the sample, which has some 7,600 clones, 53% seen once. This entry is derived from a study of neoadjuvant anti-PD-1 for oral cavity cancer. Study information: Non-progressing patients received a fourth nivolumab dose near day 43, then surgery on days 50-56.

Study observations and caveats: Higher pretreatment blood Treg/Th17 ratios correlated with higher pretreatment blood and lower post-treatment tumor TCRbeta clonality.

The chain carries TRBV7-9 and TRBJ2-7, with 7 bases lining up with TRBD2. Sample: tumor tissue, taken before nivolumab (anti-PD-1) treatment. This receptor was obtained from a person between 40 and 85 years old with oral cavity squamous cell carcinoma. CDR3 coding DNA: TGTGCCAGCAGCTCCCGGGACTACACCTACGAGCAGTACTTC. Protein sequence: CASSSRDYTYEQYF.